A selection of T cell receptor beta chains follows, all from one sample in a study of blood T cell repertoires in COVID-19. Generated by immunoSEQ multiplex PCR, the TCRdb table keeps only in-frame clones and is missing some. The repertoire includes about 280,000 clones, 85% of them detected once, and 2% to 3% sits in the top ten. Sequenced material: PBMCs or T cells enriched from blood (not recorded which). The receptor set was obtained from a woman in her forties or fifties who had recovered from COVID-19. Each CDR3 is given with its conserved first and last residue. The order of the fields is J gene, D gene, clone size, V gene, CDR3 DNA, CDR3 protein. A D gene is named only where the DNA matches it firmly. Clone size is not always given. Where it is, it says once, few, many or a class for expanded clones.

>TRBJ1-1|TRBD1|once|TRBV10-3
TGTGCCATCAGGGGGACGGGACAGGCGAACACTGAAGCTTTCTTT
CAIRGTGQANTEAFF
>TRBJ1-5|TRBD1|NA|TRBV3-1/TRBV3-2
TGTGCCAGCAGCCTTCAGGGGGGCAATCAGCCCCAGCATTTT
CASSLQGGNQPQHF
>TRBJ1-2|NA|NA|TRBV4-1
TGCGCCAGCAGCCAAGTCGGTCTGATGAACTATGGCTACACCTTC
CASSQVGLMNYGYTF
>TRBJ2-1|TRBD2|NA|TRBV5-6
TGTGCCAGCAGCTTGTGGGGGGGAAACTCTGAGCAGTTCTTC
CASSLWGGNSEQFF
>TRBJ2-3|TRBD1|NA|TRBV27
TGTGCCAGCAGTAGACCGGGACAGGGTACTAAATATACGCAGTATTTT
CASSRPGQGTKYTQYF
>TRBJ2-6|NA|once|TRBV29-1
TGCAGCGCGGGGACAACCTCTGGGGCCAACGTCCTGACTTTC
CSAGTTSGANVLTF
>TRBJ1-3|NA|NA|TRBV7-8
TGTGCCAGCAGCACGGGGATACAAGGCCCTGGAAACACCATATATTTT
CASSTGIQGPGNTIYF
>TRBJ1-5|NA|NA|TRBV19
TGTGCCAGTAGTTTCGGACAGCCCAATCAGCCCCAGCATTTT
CASSFGQPNQPQHF
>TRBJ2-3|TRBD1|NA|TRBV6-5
TGTGCCAGCACCACACGCAGGGGGACCACAGATACGCAGTATTTT
CASTTRRGTTDTQYF
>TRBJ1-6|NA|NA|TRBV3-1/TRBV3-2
TGTGCCAGCAGCCAGCGGGATTTCTATAATTCACCCCTCCACTTT
CASSQRDFYNSPLHF
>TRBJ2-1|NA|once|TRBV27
TGTGCCAGCAGTTGGGGGGATGCCTACAATGAGCAGTTCTTC
CASSWGDAYNEQFF
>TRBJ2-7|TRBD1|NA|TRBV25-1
TGTGCCAGCAGCGCAGGGGGCTTGAGCTCCTACGAGCAGTACTTC
CASSAGGLSSYEQYF
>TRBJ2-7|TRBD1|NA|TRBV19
TGTGCCACCGTCGGGACAGGAACCTACGAGCAGTACTTC
CATVGTGTYEQYF
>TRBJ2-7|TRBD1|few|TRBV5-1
TGCGCCAGCAGCCAGGGACAGGGGCCTGAGGGGGAGCAGTACTTC
CASSQGQGPEGEQYF
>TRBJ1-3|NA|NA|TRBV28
TGTGCCAGCAGTTTATCAAATGGAAACACCATATATTTT
CASSLSNGNTIYF
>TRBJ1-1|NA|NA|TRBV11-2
TGTGCCAGCAGCTTAGTGGCGGGGGGAAGCACTGAAGCTTTCTTT
CASSLVAGGSTEAFF
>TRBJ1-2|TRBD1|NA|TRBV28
TGTGCCAGCGGGACAGGAGTCGGCTATGGCTACACCTTC
CASGTGVGYGYTF
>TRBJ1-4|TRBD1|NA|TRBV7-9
TGTGCCAGCAGCTTAGGACAGGGAGAAGTAAATGAAAAACTGTTTTTT
CASSLGQGEVNEKLFF
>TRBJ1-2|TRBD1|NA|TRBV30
TGTGCCTGGAACCGGGACAGGGCTGGTGGCTACACCTTC
CAWNRDRAGGYTF
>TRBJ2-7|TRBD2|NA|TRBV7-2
TGTGCCAGCAGCTGGGGGGCCAGCGGGAGCTCCTACGAGCAGTACTTC
CASSWGASGSSYEQYF
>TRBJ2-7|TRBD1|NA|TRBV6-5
TGTGCCAGCAGTAACCAGGGGGTGCAGTACTTC
CASSNQGVQYF
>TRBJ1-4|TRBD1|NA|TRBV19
TGTGCCAGTAGGAGAGAGGGGGCTCGCGAAAAACTGTTTTTT
CASRREGAREKLFF
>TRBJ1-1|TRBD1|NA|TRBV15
TGTGCCACCAGCGCCCGGGACAGACTGAACACTGAAGCTTTCTTT
CATSARDRLNTEAFF
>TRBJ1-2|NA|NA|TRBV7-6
TGTGCCAGCAGCTACCACACACAGGGTTCCGTATTCGGCTATGGCTACACCTTC
CASSYHTQGSVFGYGYTF
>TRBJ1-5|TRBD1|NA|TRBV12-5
TGTGCTAGTGGATCCACAGGGGGTAGCAATCAGCCCCAGCATTTT
CASGSTGGSNQPQHF
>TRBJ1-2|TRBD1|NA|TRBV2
TGTGCCAGCACTGGGGACAGCGGCCCCTATGGCTACACCTTC
CASTGDSGPYGYTF
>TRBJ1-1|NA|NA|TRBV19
TGTGCCAGTAGTATAACGGCGACTTTTTCGAACACTGAAGCTTTCTTT
CASSITATFSNTEAFF
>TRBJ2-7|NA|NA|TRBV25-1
TGTGCCAGCAGTGATTCCGGGTTCCGCTCCTACGAGCAGTACTTC
CASSDSGFRSYEQYF
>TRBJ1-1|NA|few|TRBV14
TGTGCCAGCAGCCCAAGAGCGGGGGTCAACACTGAAGCTTTCTTT
CASSPRAGVNTEAFF
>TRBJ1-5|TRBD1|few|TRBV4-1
TGCGCCAGCAGCCAAGACGGACAGGAGGGCCAGCCCCAGCATTTT
CASSQDGQEGQPQHF
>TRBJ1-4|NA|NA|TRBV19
TGTGCCAGTAGTCTACCGACGGGCGGGAATGAAAAACTGTTTTTT
CASSLPTGGNEKLFF
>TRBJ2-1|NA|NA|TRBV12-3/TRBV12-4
TGTGCCAGCAGTTTAAACAGCAATGAGCAGTTCTTC
CASSLNSNEQFF
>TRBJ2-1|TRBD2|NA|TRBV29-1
TGCAGCGTTGAAGATGGCTCGGGAGGGACCTACAATGAGCAGTTCTTC
CSVEDGSGGTYNEQFF
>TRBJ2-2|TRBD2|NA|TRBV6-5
TGTGCCAGCAGTTACGACGGGAGGCGCACCGGGGAGCTGTTTTTT
CASSYDGRRTGELFF
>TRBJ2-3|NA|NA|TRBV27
TGTGCCAGCAGTCCTCAACCCCCGACAGTGAGCACAGATACGCAGTATTTT
CASSPQPPTVSTDTQYF
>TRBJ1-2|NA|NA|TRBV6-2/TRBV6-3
TGTGCCAGCAGCCCTGGATCGTGGAGTGGCTACACCTTC
CASSPGSWSGYTF
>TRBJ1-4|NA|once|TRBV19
TGTGCCAGTAGATCCGACAGGACAGCAACTAATGAAAAACTGTTTTTT
CASRSDRTATNEKLFF
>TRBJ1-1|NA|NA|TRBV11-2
TGTGCCAGCAGCTTACCAGGGCGGGATGAAGCTTTCTTT
CASSLPGRDEAFF
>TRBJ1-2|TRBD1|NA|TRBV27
TGTGCCAGCAGTAACGACAGGGGTAATGGCTACACCTTC
CASSNDRGNGYTF
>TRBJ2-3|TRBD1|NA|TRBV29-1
TGCAGCGTTGAGAGGGGGCCCACAGATACGCAGTATTTT
CSVERGPTDTQYF
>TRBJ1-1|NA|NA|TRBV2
TGTGCCAGCAGTGTCCCTCAGGGAGGTGGGGCTGAAGCTTTCTTT
CASSVPQGGGAEAFF
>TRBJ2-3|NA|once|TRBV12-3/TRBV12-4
TGTGCCGTTCCGGGAGATACGCAGTATTTT
CAVPGDTQYF